Each of the 30 T cell receptor beta chains below was sequenced from the same sample in a study of vaccination and CD4 T cells after COVID-19. As for treatment: approximately 9-day PBMC culture with coronavirus spike peptide pools or control peptides (ViraFEST assay). The Oncomine TCR Beta short-read assay was what sequenced the DNA obtained from cultured CD4+ T cells. Each CDR3 protein is one row after TCRdb ran MiXCR on the PCR reads. Among 15,000 to 25,000 distinct CDR3 sequences listed, 45% to 60% were seen once. These receptors have no known antigen. Specimen: CD4+ T cells from blood, cultured in vitro. All receptors come from a human donor who had recovered from COVID-19.

This clonotype was recorded a few times. This chain connects TRBV20-1 to TRBJ2-3, with 12 nucleotides matching TRBD2. The CDR3 is made up of 16 amino acids. Germline V gives CDR1 DFQATT, CDR2 SNEGSKA (reference sequence). Unmatched junction bases numbered 7, after V lost 6 bases and J lost 0 bases. The CDR3 loop is CSANSGLAGSTDTQYF. The DNA for the CDR3 is TGCAGTGCCAATTCCGGACTAGCGGGGAGCACAGATACGCAGTATTTT.

This clonotype has more than one count but fewer than ten. V gene TRBV10-3 combines with J gene TRBJ2-1; TRBD1 agrees at 9 bases. The V segment lost 8 bases and the J segment 3 bases; nucleotides outside the gene matches: 8. Germline V gene sequence: CDR1 ENHRY, CDR2 SYGVKD. The length of the CDR3 is 15 residues. The CDR3 DNA follows: TGTGCCATCGATGCGACAGGGGGTTTCTACAATGAGCAGTTCTTC. Translated: CAIDATGGFYNEQFF.

In DNA form, the CDR3 reads TGTGCCACCAGTGACGGTACATGGACCCAGTACTTC. Translating gives CATSDGTWTQYF. This rearrangement joins TRBV24-1 to TRBJ2-5; D gene ambiguous. The CDR3 runs 12 residues. Trimming took off 4 bases at V and 7 bases at J, with 9 bases between the two ends. From germline, CDR1 is KGHDR and CDR2 SFDVKD.

The chain combines TRBV5-1 with TRBJ2-5; possibly TRBD2 for D (6 bases). The CDR3 is made up of 15 amino acids. The V gene lost 2 bases and the J gene lost 1 base, with 12 bases spanning the gap. Germline loops: CDR1 SGHRS, CDR2 YFSETQ. CDR3 region: CASSFVAGLQETQYF. In DNA, the CDR3 is TGCGCCAGCAGCTTCGTTGCGGGGCTCCAAGAGACCCAGTACTTC.

This chain links TRBV5-4 with TRBJ1-1, with D hard to call. The V gene lost 6 bases and the J gene lost 0 bases, with 15 bases spanning the gap. The CDR3 extends over 15 amino acids. Germline CDR1 reads SGHNT; CDR2 reads YYREEE (reference sequence). This chain's CDR3 is CASISQTHMNTEAFF. CDR3 nucleotides: TGTGCCAGCATCAGCCAGACCCACATGAACACTGAAGCTTTCTTT. The variable domain in full, completed from reference TRBV5-4 and TRBJ1-1, reads ETGVTQSPTHLIKTRGQQVTLRCSSQSGHNTVSWYQQALGQGPQFIFQYYREEENGRGNFPPRFSGLQFPNYSSELNVNALELDDSALYLCASISQTHMNTEAFFGQGTRLTVV.

The chain links TRBV7-2 to TRBJ1-3, with no clear D. The germline CDR1 and CDR2 sequences are SGHTA and FQGNSA. The V end was cut by 1 base, the J end by 1 base, with 5 bases between. The CDR3 runs 14 residues. The CDR3 sequence: CASSLVGSGNTIYF. The CDR3 DNA reads TGTGCCAGCAGCTTAGTAGGTTCTGGAAACACCATATATTTT.

The gene calls are TRBV7-3 and TRBJ2-7; 7 bases are shared with TRBD2. From germline, CDR1 is SGHTA and CDR2 FQGTGA. CDR3 size: 15 residues. The V and J ends lost 5 bases and 5 bases, in that order; junction bases with no gene match: 12. CDR3 sequence reads: CASSPGGTGSNEQYF. The CDR3 bases are TGTGCCAGCAGCCCCGGGGGGACCGGATCGAACGAGCAGTACTTC.

J is TRBJ2-2 and V is TRBV18; no definite D call. Germline-derived CDR1 and CDR2 are KGHSH and LQKENI. The CDR3 loop spans 16 amino acids. Trimming stripped 3 bases from V and 0 bases from J, with 11 bases between. The CDR3 is CASSPSQPANTGELFF. In nucleotides, the CDR3 is TGTGCCAGCTCACCGTCACAGCCCGCGAACACCGGGGAGCTGTTTTTT.

V usage is TRBV28 and J usage is TRBJ2-5; a possible D gene is TRBD1 (5 bases). This CDR3 has 15 amino acids. The V end lost 5 bases, the J end lost 5 bases, and 18 bases lay between the germline ends. Germline-derived CDR1 and CDR2 are MDHEN and SYDVKM. CDR3 sequence (DNA): TGTGCCAGCAGTCGGACACCCAAATCTTGGGAGACCCAGTACTTC. The encoded protein is CASSRTPKSWETQYF.

This clonotype was seen a few times. The CDR3 region is CASSTSGGAKNIQYF. For the CDR3, the DNA is TGTGCCAGCAGTACTAGCGGGGGGGCCAAAAACATTCAGTACTTC. The V gene is TRBV6-2 or TRBV6-3, the J gene TRBJ2-4; 12 bases line up with TRBD2. This CDR3 contains 15 residues. Germline V lookup: CDR1 MNHEY, CDR2 SVGEGT. V shed 5 bases, J shed 1 base, and the junction held 0 bases outside the gene matches.

The chain uses TRBV28 and TRBJ2-7; 7 nucleotides line up with TRBD1. This CDR3 has 15 residues. J gave up 0 bases and V 4 bases, and 6 bases lay outside the gene matches. Germline lookup yields CDR1 MDHEN and CDR2 SYDVKM. This CDR3 is CASSSWTGASYEQYF. Written as DNA, the CDR3 is TGTGCCAGCAGTTCTTGGACAGGTGCCTCCTACGAGCAGTACTTC. Complete variable domain (other parts from reference TRBV28 and TRBJ2-7): DVKVTQSSRYLVKRTGEKVFLECVQDMDHENMFWYRQDPGLGLRLIYFSYDVKMKEKGDIPEGYSVSREKKERFSLILESASTNQTSMYLCASSSWTGASYEQYFGPGTRLTVT.

The chain employs TRBV6-2 or TRBV6-3 and TRBJ1-1, with D unclear. CDR1 is MNHEY, CDR2 SVGEGT, per germline. The CDR3 runs 14 residues. V lost 3 bases and J 0 bases, leaving 8 bases between the germline ends. The chain's CDR3 is CASSYHMLNTEAFF. The CDR3 DNA sequence: TGTGCCAGCAGTTATCATATGTTGAACACTGAAGCTTTCTTT.

V usage is TRBV9 and J usage is TRBJ2-1; TRBD2 matches 7 bases. The CDR3 has 16 residues. V trimming: 0 bases; J trimming: 4 bases; junction bases outside the gene matches: 7. CDR1 SGDLS and CDR2 YYNGEE come from the germline V gene. The CDR3: CASSVGPAGSYNEQFF. In DNA form, the CDR3 reads TGTGCCAGCAGCGTAGGTCCAGCGGGGTCATACAATGAGCAGTTCTTC.

The chain has TRBV28 and TRBJ1-1; D gene uncertain. Trimming removed 5 bases from V and 5 bases from J, with 12 bases in between. Germline V gene data show CDR1 as MDHEN and CDR2 as SYDVKM. This CDR3 has 13 residues. CDR3 amino acids: CASSPPGSTEAFF. In DNA, the CDR3 is TGTGCCAGCAGTCCCCCTGGGAGTACTGAAGCTTTCTTT.

CDR3 loop: CATSGGMRQPQHF. CDR3 DNA: TGTGCCACCAGTGGGGGGATGCGTCAGCCCCAGCATTTT. The rearrangement uses TRBV24-1 and TRBJ1-5, with a possible D match to TRBD1 (5 bases). V lost 5 bases and J lost 6, with 10 bases in between. The germline gives CDR1 KGHDR, CDR2 SFDVKD. The CDR3 contains 13 residues.

This clonotype was detected a few times. The chain employs TRBV10-3 and TRBJ1-2, with D hard to call. This CDR3 comprises 11 residues. Trimming removed 7 bases from V and 3 bases from J, with 6 bases in between. The germline CDR1 and CDR2 sequences are ENHRY and SYGVKD. CDR3 sequence: CAIKRDYGYTF. The CDR3 region has the DNA TGTGCCATCAAACGGGACTATGGCTACACCTTC.

This clonotype was recorded a few times. CDR3 nucleotide sequence: TGCGCCAGCAGCGCGGGGCGGGGGTTCGCTAACTATGGCTACACCTTC. Translated: CASSAGRGFANYGYTF. The chain carries TRBV5-1 and TRBJ1-2; TRBD1 is a possible D gene (5 bases). CDR3 length equals 16 residues. Trimming took 4 bases from V and 0 from J, leaving 16 bases between them. Germline CDR1 reads SGHRS; CDR2 reads YFSETQ.

This clonotype was found a few times. This rearrangement joins TRBV19 to TRBJ1-2; D remains unclear. Germline CDR1 LNHDA, CDR2 SQIVND (reference sequence). Trimming stripped 7 bases from V and 4 bases from J, with 16 bases between. The CDR3 loop spans 14 amino acids. This chain's CDR3 is CASTLDGRSYGYTF. DNA for the CDR3: TGTGCCAGTACCCTAGACGGACGAAGCTATGGCTACACCTTC.

J is TRBJ2-5 and V is TRBV7-7; 7 bases agree with TRBD2. CDR1 is SSHAT, CDR2 FNYEAQ, per germline (reference sequence). The CDR3 totals 15 residues. V lost 1 base to trimming and J lost 1 base; unmatched junction nucleotides: 3. CDR3 coding DNA: TGTGCCAGCAGCTTAGGATCGGGAGGCCAAGAGACCCAGTACTTC. This gives the protein CASSLGSGGQETQYF.

The chain couples TRBV5-1 to TRBJ2-7, with TRBD2 identical over 7 bases. Germline CDR1 is SGHRS and CDR2 is YFSETQ. CDR3 size: 14 residues. The V gene end was trimmed by 4 bases and the J gene end by 1 base; junction bases not matched to a gene: 5. CDR3 nucleotide sequence: TGCGCCAGCAGCGGCGGGGGAGAGTCCTACGAGCAGTACTTC. This gives the protein CASSGGGESYEQYF.

This chain links TRBV2 with TRBJ2-1; 7 bases line up with TRBD1. V was pared by 6 bases and J by 12 bases, with 11 bases of the junction left unmatched. There are 13 residues in the CDR3. CDR1 and CDR2 from the germline V gene are SNHLY and FYNNEI. The CDR3 region is CASSLETGSPQFF. The CDR3 DNA reads TGTGCCAGCAGCCTCGAGACAGGGTCACCGCAGTTCTTC.

This chain connects TRBV20-1 to TRBJ2-7, with 7 bases identical to TRBD1. In germline, CDR1 is DFQATT, CDR2 SNEGSKA (reference sequence). The V and J ends lost 5 bases and 10 bases, in that order; junction bases with no gene match: 11. The CDR3 length is 12 residues. In DNA, the CDR3 is TGCAGTGCTGCTAAGACAGGGTACCTCCAGTACTTC. It encodes CSAAKTGYLQYF.

The genes are TRBV18 and TRBJ2-7; D unresolved. The CDR3 is made up of 15 amino acids. Looked up from germline, CDR1 is KGHSH and CDR2 is LQKENI. Trimming removed 0 bases from V and 1 base from J, with 10 bases in between. CDR3 nucleotides: TGTGCCAGCTCACCACCGTTAGCAGGATCCTACGAGCAGTACTTC. This codes for CASSPPLAGSYEQYF. Drawing the rest from reference TRBV18 and TRBJ2-7, the complete variable domain is NAGVMQNPRHLVRRRGQEARLRCSPMKGHSHVYWYRQLPEEGLKFMVYLQKENIIDESGMPKERFSAEFPKEGPSILRIQQVVRGDSAAYFCASSPPLAGSYEQYFGPGTRLTVT.

This clonotype appeared a few times. This chain links TRBV6-5 with TRBJ2-1; D perhaps matches TRBD2 (6 bases). The CDR3 length is 12 residues. Per germline, CDR1 MNHEY and CDR2 SVGAGI. Between the trimmed V and J ends, which lost 4 bases and 9 bases, there was a span of 10 bases. DNA for the CDR3: TGTGCCAGCAGTTGGGAGGCGTCTGAGCAGTTCTTC. Protein sequence: CASSWEASEQFF.

The rearrangement links TRBV20-1 to TRBJ1-5, with 8 nucleotides matching TRBD1. The CDR3 extends over 15 amino acids. The germline gives CDR1 DFQATT, CDR2 SNEGSKA (reference sequence). J lost 1 base, V lost 6 bases, and 8 bases had no gene match. In DNA form, the CDR3 reads TGCAGTGCCTCAGGGGGCGCGGAGAGCAATCAGCCCCAGCATTTT. This sequence encodes CSASGGAESNQPQHF.

V usage is TRBV19 and J usage is TRBJ2-2; D gene unclear. V was clipped by 9 bases and J by 4 bases, with 12 bases between them. This CDR3 has 13 amino acids. The germline V gene encodes CDR1 LNHDA and CDR2 SQIVND (reference sequence). The CDR3 DNA reads as TGTGCCAGCACCGACTGGGGCACCGGGGAGCTGTTTTTT. This gives the protein CASTDWGTGELFF. Supplemented by reference TRBV19 and TRBJ2-2, the full variable domain reads DGGITQSPKYLFRKEGQNVTLSCEQNLNHDAMYWYRQDPGQGLRLIYYSQIVNDFQKGDIAEGYSVSREKKESFPLTVTSAQKNPTAFYLCASTDWGTGELFFGEGSRLTVL.

The rearrangement links TRBV28 to TRBJ2-7, with no clear D. The CDR3 runs 13 residues. Germline loops: CDR1 MDHEN, CDR2 SYDVKM. Trimming removed 7 bases at V and 0 bases at J, with 10 bases between. CDR3: CASIDPSSYEQYF. The CDR3 DNA is TGTGCCAGCATTGACCCGAGCTCCTACGAGCAGTACTTC.

This chain joins TRBV7-9 and TRBJ2-7; 8 bases line up with TRBD1. The CDR3 consists of 14 residues. Germline trimming cut 5 bases from V and 3 bases from J; bases unmatched to any gene: 6. Per the germline V gene, CDR1 is SEHNR and CDR2 is FQNEAQ (reference sequence). CDR3 in DNA: TGTGCCAGCAGCCTAACGGGACAGGACTACGAGCAGTACTTC. Protein: CASSLTGQDYEQYF.

This clonotype was seen more than once but under ten times. The rearrangement links TRBV12-3 or TRBV12-4 to TRBJ2-2; D unclear. V lost 7 bases, J lost 2 bases, and 17 bases lay in between. The CDR3 runs to 16 residues. The CDR3, as DNA: TGTGCCAGCACTTTGGTTGGGCCCCCTAACACCGGGGAGCTGTTTTTT. This codes for CASTLVGPPNTGELFF.

The chain joins TRBV20-1 to TRBJ2-1, with D possibly being TRBD1 (7 bases). V was pared by 4 bases and J by 8 bases, with 12 bases between. Germline CDR1 DFQATT, CDR2 SNEGSKA (reference sequence). The CDR3 contains 12 residues. The CDR3 is CSANQGGYEQFF. The CDR3 bases are TGCAGTGCTAACCAGGGGGGTTATGAGCAGTTCTTC.